The 5 T cell receptor beta chains listed next were all sequenced from one sample in a study of T-cell memory formation after mild COVID-19. TCRdb ran MiXCR on the 5' RACE reads and lists one entry per CDR3 protein. The sample yields around 500,000 distinct CDR3 sequences, about 20% seen once. Material for sequencing was PBMCs or a T cell subset sorted from them (not recorded which). The receptors were gathered from an adult woman who had mild COVID-19 (a few samples of this study predate the infection). Cell type and time point are not known.

The V and J genes are TRBV14 and TRBJ1-6, with a tentative D call TRBD1 (5 bases). This CDR3 has 18 residues. The V gene's germline CDR1 is SGHDN and CDR2 FVKESK. V shed 0 bases and J shed 7 bases, with 19 bases lying between them. CDR3: CASSQDGTLPSGNSPLHF. The CDR3 DNA is TGTGCCAGCAGCCAAGACGGGACTCTTCCCTCGGGAAATTCACCCCTCCACTTT. The full variable domain, with the rest looked up from reference TRBV14 and TRBJ1-6, is EAGVTQFPSHSVIEKGQTVTLRCDPISGHDNLYWYRRVMGKEIKFLLHFVKESKQDESGMPNNRFLAERTGGTYSTLKVQPAELEDSGVYFCASSQDGTLPSGNSPLHFGNGTRLTVT.

This clonotype has more than one count but fewer than ten. The rearrangement links TRBV20-1 to TRBJ2-7; D gene unclear. The CDR3 length is 13 residues. Trimming took 3 bases from V and 0 from J, leaving 9 bases between them. Germline V gene data show CDR1 as DFQATT and CDR2 as SNEGSKA (reference sequence). DNA of the CDR3: TGCAGTGCTAGCCCTGCCATCTCCTACGAGCAGTACTTC. Translation: CSASPAISYEQYF.

This rearrangement joins TRBV5-1 to TRBJ1-1; 8 bases line up with TRBD1. V lost 2 bases to trimming and J lost 0 bases; unmatched junction nucleotides: 9. The CDR3 length is 17 residues. Germline CDR1 reads SGHRS; CDR2 reads YFSETQ. This chain's CDR3 is CASSFTGGMYLNTEAFF. DNA of the CDR3: TGCGCCAGCAGCTTCACAGGGGGTATGTATCTGAACACTGAAGCTTTCTTT.

V gene TRBV15 combines with J gene TRBJ2-5; D gene ambiguous. Trimming left V 2 bases short and J 1 base short, with 17 bases between. The CDR3 consists of 17 residues. CDR1 and CDR2 from the germline V gene are LNHNV and YYDKDF (reference sequence). Here the CDR3 reads CATSRLGNPRGQETQYF. CDR3 sequence (DNA): TGTGCCACCAGCAGACTAGGCAATCCTCGAGGCCAAGAGACCCAGTACTTC.

The chain is built from TRBV12-3 or TRBV12-4 and TRBJ1-2, with D uncertain. Between the trimmed V and J ends, which lost 1 base and 8 bases, there was a span of 11 bases. This CDR3 region has 13 residues. For the CDR3, the DNA is TGTGCCAGCAGTTTAGAGGCAGGTATCGGCTACACCTTC. Protein product: CASSLEAGIGYTF.